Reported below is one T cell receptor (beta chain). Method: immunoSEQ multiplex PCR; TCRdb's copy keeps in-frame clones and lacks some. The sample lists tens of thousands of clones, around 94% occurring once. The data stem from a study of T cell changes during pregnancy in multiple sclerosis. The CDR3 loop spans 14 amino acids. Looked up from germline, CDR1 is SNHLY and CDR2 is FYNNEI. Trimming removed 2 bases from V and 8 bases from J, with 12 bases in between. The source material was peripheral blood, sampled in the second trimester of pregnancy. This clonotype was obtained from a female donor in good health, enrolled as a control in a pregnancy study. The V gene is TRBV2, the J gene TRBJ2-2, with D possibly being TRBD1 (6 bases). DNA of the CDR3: TGTGCCAGCAGTGAACGGACAGCCGGGGGGGAGCTGTTTTTT. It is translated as CASSERTAGGELFF.